This record looks at one T cell receptor beta chain sequence and its context. Via MiXCR, TCRdb re-called the 5' RACE reads, giving one row per CDR3 protein. The sample records under 550,000 distinct CDR3 sequences, around a fifth being singletons. This entry comes from a study of T cells after yellow fever vaccination. The CDR3 totals 14 residues. In germline, CDR1 is MDHEN, CDR2 SYDVKM. V was pared by 7 bases and J by 7 bases, with 16 bases between. The TCR comes from a man aged 18 to 29 who received the YFV17D yellow fever vaccine. The sequencing used PBMCs, collected roughly 20 days after the first yellow fever vaccination. The rearrangement joins TRBV28 to TRBJ1-4; D unclear. The CDR3 region has the DNA TGTGCCAGCACCCCGACGGGGTTCGGTGAAAAACTGTTTTTT. Translated: CASTPTGFGEKLFF. The full variable domain, completed using reference TRBV28 and TRBJ1-4, is DVKVTQSSRYLVKRTGEKVFLECVQDMDHENMFWYRQDPGLGLRLIYFSYDVKMKEKGDIPEGYSVSREKKERFSLILESASTNQTSMYLCASTPTGFGEKLFFGSGTQLSVL.